This T cell receptor (beta chain) was sequenced in a study of CD8 T cells in ankylosing spondylitis. Per the germline V gene, CDR1 is MDHEN and CDR2 is SYDVKM. The CDR3 is made up of 17 amino acids. V lost 7 bases and J lost 0, with 21 bases in between. In TCRdb, the 5' RACE reads were re-called with MiXCR into one record per CDR3 protein. The data show around 320,000 distinct CDR3 sequences, around 21% seen once. The chain employs TRBV28 and TRBJ1-2; D ambiguous. The TCR originated in a female donor with ankylosing spondylitis or in good health (not recorded which). The source material was blood, either unsorted or a sorted T cell fraction (not recorded which). This CDR3 is CASMRIGTTPPNYGYTF. CDR3 sequence (DNA): TGTGCCAGCATGAGGATCGGTACAACCCCTCCTAACTATGGCTACACCTTC.